This TCR beta chain derives from a study of OX40 agonist ivuxolimab in advanced cancers. Describing the broader study: Ivuxolimab, which targeted the costimulatory receptor OX40 (CD134), was an agonistic, fully human IgG2 monoclonal antibody. Intravenous ivuxolimab was administered to patients every 2 weeks at six dose levels: 0.01, 0.1, 0.3, 1.5, 3 and 10 mg/kg. Among the roughly 52 dose-escalation patients, about 20 had hepatocellular carcinoma, approximately 15 melanoma, 9 renal cell carcinoma and 9 head and neck cancer. A male proportion of approximately 83% and a mean age of roughly 58 years, ranging from roughly 23 to 90, were recorded for the dose-escalation cohort. Patients were allowed to have had prior anti-PD-1, anti-PD-L1 or anti-CTLA-4 therapy, and around 41% of the dose-escalation patients had previously received checkpoint inhibitors. Partial responses occurred in three dose-escalation patients: two with cutaneous melanoma and one with hepatocellular carcinoma. Peripheral TCRbeta sequencing was intended to test whether TCR sequence diversity was altered and clonal T-cell expansion was caused by ivuxolimab. The paper reports the monotherapy dose-escalation portion (N = 52 patients) of the phase I ivuxolimab trial. Broader findings and caveats from the paper: After ivuxolimab, CD8+ T cells had more expanded clones than CD4+ T cells on average. Clonal expansion of both CD4+ and CD8+ blood T cells was observed from baseline to week 6 at doses 0.1 to 3.0 mg/kg. In the 0.1-3.0 mg/kg groups, partial responders were among the patients with the lowest normalized peripheral clonal expansion, particularly in CD8+ T cells. The antigen specificity of the clonally expanded peripheral T cells was not determined. Low levels of normalized T-cell clonal expansion were also seen in some patients who did not respond.

Inclusive of the bounding cysteine and phenylalanine, the CDR3 is 17 residues long. Only CDR3 DNA remains: 51 bases, in frame from the first base. Deletion took 5 bases off V and 2 bases off J, with a span of 21 bases between the germline ends. CDR1 is given as SGDLS and CDR2 as YYNGEE, both from the germline V gene. Genomic DNA was extracted from sorted cells for sequencing of the TCRbeta CDR3 region. The immunoSEQ Assay was used to sequence the TCRbeta CDR3 regions. TCRdb re-hosts the immuneACCESS table, in-frame sequences only. Its copies lack some clones; in the studies checked, an unresolved V gene accounts for under half of them, and the cause for the rest is not known. The sample contains 25,000 to 35,000 clones, 90% to 95% of them found a single time. Clones ranked in the top ten supply around 27% of the sample. Patients with a history of autoimmune disease or receiving systemic immunosuppression were excluded from the trial. Peripheral blood for TCR sequencing was drawn from every dose cohort at baseline, at cycle 4 day 1 and at cycle 7 day 1. The samples were drawn from a first-in-human, open-label, multicenter phase I dose-escalation trial of ivuxolimab. Adults with locally advanced or metastatic melanoma, renal cell, hepatocellular, or head and neck squamous cell carcinoma were enrolled in the trial. Before TCR sequencing, CD4+ T cells and CD8+ T cells from peripheral blood were sorted into separate populations.

As concerns this clone: Its recognized antigen is unknown. Nothing much larger sits one base from this clone, and base qualities are not available.

The specimen was CD4+ or CD8+ T cells sorted from blood, collected in a trial of the OX40 agonist ivuxolimab. The receptor chain draws on TRBV9 and TRBJ2-3; 6 matching bases give a weak D call of TRBD1. The TCR comes from an adult with an advanced solid tumor such as melanoma, head and neck, liver or kidney cancer. The CDR3 here reads CASSEPTGPMNTDTQYF. The nucleotide sequence is given as TGTGCCAGCAGTGAACCCACAGGGCCAATGAACACAGATACGCAGTATTTT.